This is a list of T cell receptor beta chains from one sample in a study of T cell clonotyping in hematopoietic cell transplantation. Produced via immunoSEQ multiplex PCR; TCRdb's table is partial and in-frame only. The data show 7,900 or so clones, 70% to 90% seen once. The sample here was PBMCs, taken 30 days after allogeneic stem cell transplant. All receptors come from a female patient between 50 and 60 years old who had an allogeneic stem cell transplant from an unrelated donor, so the T cells may come from the graft donor. Some clones in this sample may be carry-over from other donors' samples. Each CDR3 is given with its conserved first and last residue. Fields, in order: D gene, clone size, J gene, V gene, CDR3 protein, CDR3 DNA. A D gene is named only where the DNA matches it firmly. Only part of the rows carry a size: once, few, many, or a class if the clone is expanded.

>NA|NA|TRBJ2-6|TRBV5-4
CASSFLGGGANVLTF
TGTGCCAGCAGCTTTTTGGGTGGTGGGGCCAACGTCCTGACTTTC
>NA|NA|TRBJ2-5|TRBV30
CAWATGEPQYF
TGTGCCTGGGCCACCGGGGAGCCCCAGTACTTC
>NA|NA|TRBJ2-5|TRBV11-2
CASSLGAGASRETQYF
TGTGCCAGCAGCTTAGGTGCCGGGGCCTCCAGGGAGACCCAGTACTTC
>NA|NA|TRBJ2-3|TRBV7-6
CASSSPRDTQYF
TGTGCCAGCAGCTCCCCCAGGGATACGCAGTATTTT
>TRBD1|once|TRBJ1-2|TRBV29-1
CSVPGQGEYGYTF
TGCAGTGTACCGGGACAGGGGGAATATGGCTACACCTTC
>TRBD1|NA|TRBJ1-4|TRBV19
CASREQGYTNEKLFF
TGTGCCAGTAGGGAACAGGGGTATACTAATGAAAAACTGTTTTTT
>NA|NA|TRBJ2-7|TRBV28
CASSFFYTYEQYF
TGTGCCAGCAGTTTTTTTTACACTTACGAGCAGTACTTC
>NA|NA|TRBJ1-2|TRBV5-1
CASSPELTVYGYTF
TGCGCCAGCAGCCCAGAGTTAACGGTCTATGGCTACACCTTC
>NA|NA|TRBJ2-2|TRBV7-7
CASSLEGSNTGELFF
TGTGCCAGCAGCTTAGAAGGGTCGAACACCGGGGAGCTGTTTTTT
>NA|NA|TRBJ2-2|TRBV19
CATAEGWLDTGELFF
TGTGCCACCGCCGAGGGCTGGTTGGACACCGGGGAGCTGTTTTTT
>TRBD2|NA|TRBJ2-7|TRBV7-9
CASSLFISGRSYEQYF
TGTGCCAGCAGCTTATTCATCAGCGGGAGGTCGTACGAGCAGTACTTC
>NA|NA|TRBJ2-2|TRBV25-1
CASSEYPGELFF
TGTGCCAGCAGTGAATATCCCGGGGAGCTGTTTTTT
>TRBD2|once|TRBJ2-5|TRBV2
CASNEWLAGGLETQYF
TGTGCCAGCAATGAATGGCTAGCGGGGGGGTTAGAGACCCAGTACTTC
>NA|NA|TRBJ1-2|TRBV30
CAWSHTGHAFNYGYTF
TGTGCCTGGAGTCATACCGGACATGCTTTTAACTATGGCTACACCTTC
>NA|NA|TRBJ1-2|TRBV5-6
CASSLGTYGYTF
TGTGCCAGCAGCTTGGGTACCTATGGCTACACCTTC
>TRBD1|NA|TRBJ1-5|TRBV19
CASQDRGSQPQHF
TGTGCCAGTCAAGACAGGGGGAGTCAGCCCCAGCATTTT
>TRBD2|NA|TRBJ2-7|TRBV7-2
CASSRGLANGEQYF
TGTGCCAGCAGCAGGGGACTAGCGAATGGTGAGCAGTACTTC
>NA|NA|TRBJ2-3|TRBV10-3
CAISGGLSSTDTQYF
TGTGCCATCAGTGGGGGGCTCTCTAGCACAGATACGCAGTATTTT
>NA|NA|TRBJ1-2|TRBV19
CASSIAPVLHGYTF
TGTGCCAGTAGTATAGCCCCAGTTCTCCATGGCTACACCTTC
>NA|NA|TRBJ1-2|TRBV5-1
CASSLGTDIYGYTF
TGCGCCAGCAGCTTGGGGACAGACATCTATGGCTACACCTTC
>TRBD1|once|TRBJ1-1|TRBV27
CASSWTGDTEAFF
TGTGCCAGCAGTTGGACAGGGGACACTGAAGCTTTCTTT
>NA|NA|TRBJ2-3|TRBV28
CASSLLGGQGTDTQYF
TGTGCCAGCAGTTTATTAGGAGGGCAGGGCACAGATACGCAGTATTTT
>TRBD2|NA|TRBJ2-4|TRBV30
CAWSPLRFRYGGSIQYF
TGTGCCTGGAGCCCGCTAAGATTCCGCTACGGGGGGAGCATTCAGTACTTC
>NA|once|TRBJ2-7|TRBV11-2
CASSSDRFSYEQYF
TGTGCCAGCAGCTCCGACAGGTTTTCCTACGAGCAGTACTTC
>NA|NA|TRBJ2-3|TRBV6-6
CASSTQWGTDTQYF
TGTGCCAGCAGTACTCAGTGGGGCACAGATACGCAGTATTTT
>NA|NA|TRBJ1-4|TRBV6-5
CASSYGITATNEKLFF
TGTGCCAGCAGTTACGGAATCACCGCAACTAATGAAAAACTGTTTTTT
>NA|NA|TRBJ2-3|TRBV5-1
CASSLVPFEARISDTQYF
TGCGCCAGCAGCTTGGTTCCTTTTGAGGCCCGAATTTCAGATACGCAGTATTTT
>NA|NA|TRBJ1-5|TRBV28
CASSLSPGVNQPQHF
TGTGCCAGCAGTTTATCTCCGGGGGTCAATCAGCCCCAGCATTTT
>NA|NA|TRBJ2-7|TRBV27
CASSLSSRSYEQYF
TGTGCCAGCAGTTTATCGTCCAGATCCTACGAGCAGTACTTC
>NA|NA|TRBJ1-2|TRBV5-5
CASSFFGSNYGYTF
TGTGCCAGCAGCTTCTTCGGGTCTAACTATGGCTACACCTTC
>TRBD1|NA|TRBJ1-2|TRBV28
CASSIPRTGSGGYTF
TGTGCCAGCTCCATCCCCCGGACAGGGAGCGGGGGCTACACCTTC
>NA|NA|TRBJ1-6|TRBV30
CAWHHFEQGVKSPLHF
TGTGCCTGGCACCATTTTGAACAGGGTGTAAAATCACCCCTCCACTTT
>TRBD1|NA|TRBJ1-1|TRBV29-1
CSVTRQGATEAFF
TGCAGCGTGACCAGGCAGGGGGCGACCGAAGCTTTCTTT
>NA|once|TRBJ1-1|TRBV19
CASRPRGGLNTEAFF
TGTGCCAGTAGACCACGGGGGGGGCTGAACACTGAAGCTTTCTTT
>NA|NA|TRBJ2-5|TRBV14
CASSPRGLEETQYF
TGTGCCAGCAGTCCTCGGGGGTTGGAAGAGACCCAGTACTTC
>NA|NA|TRBJ2-1|TRBV19
CASSPHLNEQFF
TGTGCCAGTAGCCCTCACTTGAATGAGCAGTTCTTC
>NA|NA|TRBJ2-1|TRBV29-1
CSSAPGNEQFF
TGCAGCTCGGCGCCAGGGAATGAGCAGTTCTTC
>TRBD2|NA|TRBJ2-3|TRBV18
CASSPIAGPPDTQYF
TGTGCCAGCTCACCCATAGCGGGGCCCCCAGATACGCAGTATTTT
>NA|once|TRBJ1-5|TRBV18
CASSRDKNQPQHF
TGTGCCAGCTCACGGGACAAAAATCAGCCCCAGCATTTT
>TRBD1|once|TRBJ2-7|TRBV5-1
CASSSRQGESYEQYF
TGCGCCAGCAGCTCAAGACAGGGGGAATCTTACGAGCAGTACTTC
>TRBD2|NA|TRBJ2-1|TRBV19
CASSTSPGTRRFDEQFF
TGTGCCAGTAGTACCTCACCAGGGACTAGAAGGTTCGATGAGCAGTTCTTC
>NA|NA|TRBJ2-1|TRBV7-2
CASSLDGNYNEQFF
TGTGCCAGCAGCTTAGACGGGAACTACAATGAGCAGTTCTTC
>TRBD1|NA|TRBJ2-2|TRBV5-1
CASSWDRVNTGELFF
TGCGCCAGCAGCTGGGACAGGGTTAACACCGGGGAGCTGTTTTTT
>TRBD1|NA|TRBJ1-5|TRBV7-9
CASSRGQGASNQPQHF
TGTGCCAGCAGTCGAGGACAGGGGGCCAGCAATCAGCCCCAGCATTTT
>NA|NA|TRBJ1-5|TRBV6-1
CASSELWTPSNQPQHF
TGTGCCAGCAGTGAACTATGGACCCCTAGCAATCAGCCCCAGCATTTT
>NA|NA|TRBJ2-7|TRBV18
CASSLTSYEQYF
TGTGCCAGCTCACTCACCTCCTACGAGCAGTACTTC
>NA|NA|TRBJ1-1|TRBV10-3
CAISEGGNTEAFF
TGTGCCATCAGTGAGGGTGGGAACACTGAAGCTTTCTTT
>NA|few|TRBJ1-3|TRBV28
CASSRRVTSGNTIYF
TGTGCCAGCTCACGAAGGGTTACCTCTGGAAACACCATATATTTT
>NA|NA|TRBJ1-1|TRBV11-3
CASSLMNTEAFF
TGTGCCAGCAGCCTCATGAACACTGAAGCTTTCTTT